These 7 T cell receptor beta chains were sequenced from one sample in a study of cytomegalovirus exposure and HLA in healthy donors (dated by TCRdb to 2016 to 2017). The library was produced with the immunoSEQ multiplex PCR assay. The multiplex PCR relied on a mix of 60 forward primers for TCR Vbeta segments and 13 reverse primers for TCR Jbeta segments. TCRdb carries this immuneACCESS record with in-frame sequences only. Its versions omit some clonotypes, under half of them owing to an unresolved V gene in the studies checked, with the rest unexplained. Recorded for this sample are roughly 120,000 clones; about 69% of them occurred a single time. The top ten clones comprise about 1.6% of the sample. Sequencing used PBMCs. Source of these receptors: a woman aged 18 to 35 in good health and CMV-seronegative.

For the CDR3, the DNA is TGTGCCAGCAGCTTAGGACAGGGAGGGAACACCATATATTTT. Translation: CASSLGQGGNTIYF. The V and J genes are TRBV13 and TRBJ1-3; possibly TRBD1 for D (6 bases). Trimming took 0 bases from V and 7 from J, leaving 10 bases between them. CDR3 size: 14 residues. From germline, CDR1 is PRHDT and CDR2 FYEKMQ (reference sequence).

The CDR3 here is CAGGARRQQFF. For the CDR3, the DNA is TGTGCCGGTGGGGCACGTCGTCAACAGTTCTTC. The chain links TRBV28 to TRBJ2-1; D is perhaps TRBD1 (5 bases). Germline CDR1 reads MDHEN; CDR2 reads SYDVKM. This CDR3 spans 11 amino acids. V was pared by 11 bases and J by 13 bases, with 18 bases between.

The CDR3, as DNA: TGTGCCAGTAGTATGCGACTAGCGGGGGTCTCTGGGGCCAACGTCCTGACTTTC. Encoded protein: CASSMRLAGVSGANVLTF. The gene calls are TRBV19 and TRBJ2-6; 12 bases match TRBD2. J was trimmed by 0 bases and V by 3 bases; bases with no gene match: 3. The CDR3 consists of 18 residues. Germline lookup yields CDR1 LNHDA and CDR2 SQIVND (reference sequence).

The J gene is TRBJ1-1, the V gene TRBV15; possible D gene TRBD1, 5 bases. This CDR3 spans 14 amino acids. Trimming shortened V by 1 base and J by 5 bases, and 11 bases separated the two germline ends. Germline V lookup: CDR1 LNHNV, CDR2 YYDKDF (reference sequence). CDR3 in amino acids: CATSRGRARTEAFF. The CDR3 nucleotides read TGTGCCACCAGCAGAGGCAGGGCACGAACTGAAGCTTTCTTT.

The CDR3 loop reads CASSFRGYQPQHF. The CDR3 region has the DNA TGTGCCAGCAGTTTCAGGGGATATCAGCCCCAGCATTTT. J is TRBJ1-5 and V is TRBV27; perhaps TRBD1 as D (6 bases). Germline V gene sequence: CDR1 MNHEY, CDR2 SMNVEV (reference sequence). The CDR3 has 13 amino acids. Between the trimmed V and J ends, which lost 3 bases and 5 bases, there was a span of 8 bases.

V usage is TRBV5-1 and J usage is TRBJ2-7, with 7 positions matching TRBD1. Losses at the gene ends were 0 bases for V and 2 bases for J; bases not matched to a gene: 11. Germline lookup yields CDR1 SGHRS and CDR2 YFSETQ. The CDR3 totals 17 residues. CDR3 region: CASSLVPQGLTTYEQYF. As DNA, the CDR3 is TGCGCCAGCAGCTTGGTCCCACAGGGGTTAACGACCTACGAGCAGTACTTC. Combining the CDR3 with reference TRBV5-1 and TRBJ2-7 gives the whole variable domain KAGVTQTPRYLIKTRGQQVTLSCSPISGHRSVSWYQQTPGQGLQFLFEYFSETQRNKGNFPGRFSGRQFSNSRSEMNVSTLELGDSALYLCASSLVPQGLTTYEQYFGPGTRLTVT.

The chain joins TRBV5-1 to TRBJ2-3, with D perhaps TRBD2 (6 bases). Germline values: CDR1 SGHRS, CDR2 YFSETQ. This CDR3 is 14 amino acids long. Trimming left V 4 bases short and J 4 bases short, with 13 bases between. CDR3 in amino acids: CASSLGGAPDTQYF. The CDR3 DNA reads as TGCGCCAGCAGCCTGGGGGGAGCGCCAGATACGCAGTATTTT. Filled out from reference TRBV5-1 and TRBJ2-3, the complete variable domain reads KAGVTQTPRYLIKTRGQQVTLSCSPISGHRSVSWYQQTPGQGLQFLFEYFSETQRNKGNFPGRFSGRQFSNSRSEMNVSTLELGDSALYLCASSLGGAPDTQYFGPGTRLTVL.